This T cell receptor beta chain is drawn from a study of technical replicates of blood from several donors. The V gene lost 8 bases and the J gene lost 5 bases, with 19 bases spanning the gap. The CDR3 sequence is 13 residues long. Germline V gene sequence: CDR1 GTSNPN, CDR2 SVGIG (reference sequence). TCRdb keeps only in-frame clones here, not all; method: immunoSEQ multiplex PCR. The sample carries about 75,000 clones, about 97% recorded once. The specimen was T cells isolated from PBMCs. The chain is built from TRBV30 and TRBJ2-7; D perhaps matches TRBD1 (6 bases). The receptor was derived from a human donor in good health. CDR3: CASQQGYSNEQYF. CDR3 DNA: TGTGCCAGTCAGCAGGGGTACAGCAACGAGCAGTACTTC.